This T cell receptor beta chain was recorded in a study of T cells in localized non-small cell lung cancer (TCRdb year 2020). General notes on the study: The study examined T cell repertoires in 236 patients with early-stage NSCLC and compared tumors with uninvolved tumor-adjacent lungs. The cohort comprised approximately 240 treatment-naïve NSCLC patients with resected, localized lung tumors. A mean age of around 66 years was recorded for the NSCLC patients, of whom some 130 were male and more than 85 were female.

In the case of this clone: Its antigen is currently not known. It has no much larger one-base neighbor in the sample; base qualities were not kept.

Trimming at the junction amounts to 6 bases on V and 3 bases on J, and the germline ends lie 15 bases apart. CDR1 LNHDA and CDR2 SQIVND were looked up in the germline V gene (reference sequence). The CDR3 sequence holds 14 residues, the cysteine and phenylalanine included. Kept here is only the CDR3 DNA, which spans 42 bases and is read in frame from base 1. The immunoSEQ Assay was used to sequence TCR beta CDR3 regions from DNA. In the paper's pipeline: T cell density was computed as TCR beta template counts normalized to usable DNA estimated by amplifying housekeeping genes. Richness was estimated with the preseqR package, extrapolating to 400,000 templates for PBMC samples and 120,000 templates for tissue samples. Clonality was defined as one minus Pielou's evenness. Differential abundance testing on productive amino-acid clonotypes, with a minimum total count of 5 and an alpha of 0.1, was used to identify tissue-enriched TCRs. The Jaccard Index and the Morisita Overlap Index were used to measure how much the repertoires overlapped between compartments. TCR beta CDR3s were clustered by GLIPH together with public tetramer-defined viral CDR3s, and at least three viral sequences plus V-gene enrichment were required for viral motifs. Here the immuneACCESS table is served through TCRdb, limited to in-frame sequences with V and J called. Missing clones are a known gap in these copies; in checked studies unresolved V genes cover under half, and the rest lacks a known reason. V, J and clone size reflect that table, while D and trimming were determined from the DNA. The sample profile shows about 40,000 clones; 75% to 90% of them were found once. Of the sample, 5.5% to 6.5% is held by the ten largest clones.

At diagnosis, tumor, uninvolved tumor-adjacent lung and peripheral blood were collected and then preserved as a mix of FFPE and fresh-frozen material. Blood samples were analyzed as peripheral blood mononuclear cells for TCR repertoire profiling. Results the study describes overall, beyond this receptor: Because multi-region tumor sequencing was not done, intratumor heterogeneity could not be ruled out. Because the study design was exploratory, TCR variables were selected using unadjusted p-values without false-discovery rate correction. Uninvolved tumor-adjacent lung showed the highest T cell clonality, higher than tumor, which suggests more focused antigenic responses in the uninvolved tumor-adjacent lung. Higher T cell density in blood was associated with longer overall survival, whereas higher clonality in adjacent lung was associated with shorter survival. A median of 57 of the top 100 tumor clones turned up in the paired uninvolved adjacent lung, and roughly 30 of those clones also ranked among the top 100 of that same adjacent lung.

The receptor chain draws on TRBV19 and TRBJ2-7; D gene: possibly TRBD1, on 6 matching bases. This TCR came from a man aged 40-75 years with stage I lung adenocarcinoma. The sequenced sample was peripheral blood, obtained before any cancer treatment. The DNA is TGTGCCAGTAGCGTCAGACAGGACGGCTACGAGCAGTACTTC. Translation gives CASSVRQDGYEQYF.